Listed here are 23 T cell receptor beta chains from one sample, sequenced in a study of blood T cells in healthy people across ages. PCR was performed a second time for 7 to 11 cycles using a sample-barcoded 5' primer and a J-beta primer mix. TCRdb itself ran the 5' RACE reads through MiXCR, one entry per CDR3 protein. Here the sample spans 1.8 million or so distinct CDR3 sequences, about two fifths being singletons. The specimen sequenced was blood. Source of these receptors: a human donor in good health.

The chain recombines TRBV5-6 with TRBJ2-2, with a tentative D call TRBD2 (6 bases). There are 13 residues in the CDR3. Germline V gene sequence: CDR1 SGHDT, CDR2 YYEEEE. V lost 7 bases and J lost 6, with 13 bases in between. The DNA of the CDR3 is TGTGCCAGCGGCGTATGGGGGGCCGGGGAGCTGTTTTTT. Its translation is CASGVWGAGELFF.

This chain joins TRBV12-3 or TRBV12-4 and TRBJ1-2, with 8 bases aligning to TRBD1. The CDR3 loop spans 13 amino acids. After removal of 10 bases from V and 7 bases from J, the junction contained 11 bases not matched to a gene. In DNA, the CDR3 is TGTGCCACTAGGACAGGGACCCTCCTTGGCTACACCTTC. This gives the protein CATRTGTLLGYTF.

The V call is TRBV20-1, the J call TRBJ2-3, with D uncertain. This CDR3 is built from 13 residues. Germline V gene lookup returns CDR1 DFQATT and CDR2 SNEGSKA (reference sequence). Between the trimmed V and J ends, which lost 5 bases and 4 bases, there was a span of 13 bases. CDR3 protein: CSAHFSRADTQYF. Here the CDR3 DNA reads TGCAGTGCTCACTTCTCACGGGCAGATACGCAGTATTTT.

The chain carries TRBV4-3 and TRBJ1-4; 9 bases are a match to TRBD1. CDR3 length: 15 amino acids. The germline CDR1 and CDR2 sequences are LGHNA and YSLEER. The V gene end was trimmed by 5 bases and the J gene end by 5 bases; junction bases not matched to a gene: 6. The CDR3 nucleotides are TGCGCCAGCAGCTTACGGACAGGGGCAAATGAAAAACTGTTTTTT. Amino acids: CASSLRTGANEKLFF.

The rearrangement uses TRBV7-6 and TRBJ2-4; weak D call: TRBD1 (5 bases). Judging by the DNA end, TRBJ2-7 fits better; the J call may be wrong. Germline values: CDR1 SGHVS, CDR2 FNYEAQ. The CDR3 has 14 residues. The DNA of the CDR3 is TGTGCCAGCAGCTTAGGCCCCGACAGTTGCGAGCAGTACTTC. Protein sequence: CASSLGPDSCEQYF.

V is TRBV4-1 and J is TRBJ2-3; no reliable D call. Deletions cut 1 base from V and 5 bases from J, with 19 bases between. The germline V gene encodes CDR1 MGHRA and CDR2 YSYEKL. The CDR3 contains 17 residues. The CDR3 region is CASSQGRVLIARDTQYF. The CDR3 bases are TGCGCCAGCAGCCAAGGACGAGTCCTAATAGCCCGAGATACGCAGTATTTT.

V usage is TRBV9 and J usage is TRBJ2-5; D assignment may be TRBD1 or TRBD2 (5 bases each). V lost 0 bases to trimming and J lost 5 bases, with 14 bases between them. The CDR3 consists of 15 residues. In germline, CDR1 is SGDLS, CDR2 YYNGEE. The CDR3 DNA reads as TGTGCCAGCAGCGTAGGGACACCCCAGCGGGAGACCCAGTACTTC. As protein: CASSVGTPQRETQYF.

This clonotype was seen more than once but under ten times. The chain employs TRBV4-1 and TRBJ2-1; D possibly corresponds to TRBD2 (5 bases). Trimming pared 4 bases from V and 7 bases from J, leaving 14 bases between. Germline V gives CDR1 MGHRA, CDR2 YSYEKL. The length of the CDR3 is 14 residues. Here the CDR3 reads CASSPPGSGNEQFF. In DNA form, the CDR3 reads TGCGCCAGCAGCCCCCCTGGGAGTGGTAATGAGCAGTTCTTC.

J is TRBJ2-7 and V is TRBV13; D tentatively fits TRBD1 or TRBD2 (5 bases each). V was shortened by 1 base and J by 3 bases, with 13 bases between the two germline ends. This CDR3 is built from 15 residues. Germline CDR1 and CDR2: PRHDT and FYEKMQ (reference sequence). The CDR3 bases are TGTGCCAGCAGCTTAGCCCTGGGACGGGACTACGAGCAGTACTTC. Translating it yields CASSLALGRDYEQYF.

The chain employs TRBV27 and TRBJ2-7; a weak D match, TRBD2 (7 bases). The CDR3 covers 17 residues. Germline V lookup: CDR1 MNHEY, CDR2 SMNVEV (reference sequence). V was trimmed by 6 bases and J by 3 bases, leaving 24 bases between them. The CDR3 DNA reads as TGTGCCAGCAGACCGCGTGAGGGGGGGCACAATAACTACGAGCAGTACTTC. Its translation is CASRPREGGHNNYEQYF.

The gene calls are TRBV6-5 and TRBJ2-1; the match to TRBD2 covers 9 bases. The CDR3 contains 16 residues. The J segment lost 3 bases and the V segment lost 6 bases, leaving 9 bases of the junction unmatched. Germline CDR1 MNHEY, CDR2 SVGAGI. The CDR3 here is CASRSHSGGNYNEQFF. The DNA of the CDR3 is TGTGCCAGCAGGTCCCATAGCGGGGGCAACTACAATGAGCAGTTCTTC.

In this sample, this clonotype turned up a few times. The chain employs TRBV28 and TRBJ2-3; D is possibly TRBD2 (5 bases). The V gene's germline CDR1 is MDHEN and CDR2 SYDVKM. The CDR3 has 12 residues. V was pared by 6 bases and J by 4 bases, with 8 bases between. This CDR3 reads CASRRVSDTQYF. In nucleotides, the CDR3 is TGTGCCAGCAGGAGGGTTTCAGATACGCAGTATTTT.

This chain connects TRBV12-3 or TRBV12-4 to TRBJ2-1; unclear D gene. The V end lost 3 bases, the J end lost 9 bases, and 12 bases lay between the germline ends. The CDR3 length is 13 residues. CDR3 sequence (DNA): TGTGCCAGCAGTTTCCTAGAAATGGGTGAGCAGTTCTTC. It codes for CASSFLEMGEQFF.

J is TRBJ1-2 and V is TRBV18, with D possibly being TRBD1 (5 bases). Germline V gives CDR1 KGHSH, CDR2 LQKENI. The CDR3 is 16 residues long. Trimming pared 3 bases from V and 0 bases from J, leaving 14 bases between. The CDR3 protein is CASSPIAGLTNYGYTF. The CDR3 nucleotides read TGTGCCAGCTCACCCATTGCGGGACTCACTAACTATGGCTACACCTTC.

This clonotype was found once. The chain joins TRBV25-1 to TRBJ1-6; no firm D call. The germline V and J ends were trimmed by 6 bases and 8 bases, with 8 bases remaining between them. The CDR3 is made up of 12 amino acids. The germline V gene encodes CDR1 MGHDK and CDR2 SYGVNS. The CDR3 reads CASRGYYSPLHF. DNA of the CDR3: TGTGCCAGCAGGGGATACTATTCACCCCTCCACTTT. Full variable domain (missing parts from reference TRBV25-1 and TRBJ1-6): EADIYQTPRYLVIGTGKKITLECSQTMGHDKMYWYQQDPGMELHLIHYSYGVNSTEKGDLSSESTVSRIRTEHFPLTLESARPSHTSQYLCASRGYYSPLHFGNGTRLTVT.

This chain connects TRBV28 to TRBJ2-7; no reliable D call. The V gene lost 4 bases and the J gene lost 7 bases, with 17 bases spanning the gap. This CDR3 is built from 14 residues. The germline CDR1 and CDR2 sequences are MDHEN and SYDVKM. CDR3 residues: CASSSSLSYNEQYF. For the CDR3, the DNA is TGTGCCAGCAGTTCTTCCCTCTCCTACAATGAGCAGTACTTC.

V and J are TRBV9 and TRBJ2-1; TRBD2 agrees at 9 bases. The germline CDR1 and CDR2 sequences are SGDLS and YYNGEE. The trim removed 0 bases at V and 4 bases at J, leaving 2 bases unmatched. The CDR3 is 15 amino acids. Written as DNA, the CDR3 is TGTGCCAGCAGCGTAGAAACTAGCGGGTACAATGAGCAGTTCTTC. Its protein product is CASSVETSGYNEQFF.

This clonotype was detected a few times. The chain carries TRBV9 and TRBJ2-1, with D possibly matching TRBD1 (6 bases). From germline, CDR1 is SGDLS and CDR2 YYNGEE. The ends were cut back, 0 bases at V and 13 bases at J, with 14 bases in the middle. CDR3 length equals 13 residues. Here the CDR3 reads CASSVDKGETQFF. DNA of the CDR3: TGTGCCAGCAGCGTAGATAAGGGGGAGACCCAGTTCTTC. Full variable domain (remainder filled in from reference TRBV9 and TRBJ2-1): DSGVTQTPKHLITATGQRVTLRCSPRSGDLSVYWYQQSLDQGLQFLIQYYNGEERAKGNILERFSAQQFPDLHSELNLSSLELGDSALYFCASSVDKGETQFFGPGTRLTVL.

The chain joins TRBV6-2 or TRBV6-3 to TRBJ2-6; 10 positions agree with TRBD1. Germline V gene lookup returns CDR1 MNHEY and CDR2 SVGEGT. The CDR3 has 18 amino acids. V shed 5 bases, J shed 2 bases, and the junction held 9 bases outside the gene matches. The CDR3 nucleotides are TGTGCCAGCAGTCCCCGGACAGGGGGGACCGCTGGGGCCAACGTCCTGACTTTC. This encodes CASSPRTGGTAGANVLTF.

Turning to this clonotype: With a much larger clone just one base away, this may be a read error. The chain uses TRBV7-2 and TRBJ2-7; D might be TRBD1 (6 bases). This CDR3 is built from 14 residues. V was cut by 5 bases and J by 0 bases, with 11 bases left in between. Germline V gives CDR1 SGHTA, CDR2 FQGNSA. The CDR3 spells CASSGTRSSYEQYF. The CDR3 region has the DNA TGTGCCAGCAGCGGGACAAGGAGCTCCTACGAGCAGTACTTC. Full variable domain (outside the CDR3, taken from reference TRBV7-2 and TRBJ2-7): GAGVSQSPSNKVTEKGKDVELRCDPISGHTALYWYRQSLGQGLEFLIYFQGNSAPDKSGLPSDRFSAERTGGSVSTLTIQRTQQEDSAVYLCASSGTRSSYEQYFGPGTRLTVT.

This clonotype was detected a few times. CDR3 in DNA: TGTGCCAGCAGTTTTTGGGGGAATGAAAAACTGTTTTTT. Translated: CASSFWGNEKLFF. The V call is TRBV28, the J call TRBJ1-4; a possible D gene is TRBD1 (5 bases). The V end lost 3 bases, the J end lost 5 bases, and 7 bases lay between the germline ends. This CDR3 has 13 residues. The germline V gene has CDR1 MDHEN and CDR2 SYDVKM.

V and J are TRBV15 and TRBJ1-2, with D possibly matching TRBD1 (5 bases). V lost 5 bases, J lost 0 bases, and 13 bases lay in between. Germline CDR1 LNHNV, CDR2 YYDKDF (reference sequence). The CDR3 has 15 residues. CDR3 protein: CATSVDKGTNYGYTF. The CDR3 DNA sequence: TGTGCCACCAGCGTCGACAAGGGGACTAACTATGGCTACACCTTC.

J is TRBJ2-3 and V is TRBV7-2; 9 nucleotides align to TRBD2. Germline CDR1 is SGHTA and CDR2 is FQGNSA. After removal of 2 bases from V and 2 bases from J, the junction contained 8 bases not matched to a gene. This CDR3 region has 17 residues. The CDR3 protein is CASSLLGGGANTDTQYF. The CDR3 DNA reads TGTGCCAGCAGCTTACTGGGCGGGGGGGCCAACACAGATACGCAGTATTTT.